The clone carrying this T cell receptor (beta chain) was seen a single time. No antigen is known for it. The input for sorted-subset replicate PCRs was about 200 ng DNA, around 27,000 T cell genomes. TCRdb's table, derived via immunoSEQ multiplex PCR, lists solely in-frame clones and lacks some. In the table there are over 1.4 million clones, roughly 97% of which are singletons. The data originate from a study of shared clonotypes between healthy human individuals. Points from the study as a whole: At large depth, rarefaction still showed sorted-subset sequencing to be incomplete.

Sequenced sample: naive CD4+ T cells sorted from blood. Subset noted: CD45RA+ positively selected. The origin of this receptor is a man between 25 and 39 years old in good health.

The CDR3 DNA reads TGTGCCAGCAGCGTAGGGGGGGTTGGTAATGAGCAGTTCTTC. Protein product: CASSVGGVGNEQFF. The chain uses TRBV9 and TRBJ2-1, with a weak D call TRBD2 (6 bases). The germline CDR1 and CDR2 sequences are SGDLS and YYNGEE. The CDR3 is 14 residues long. With 0 bases removed from V and 7 bases from J, the gap between germline ends came to 11 bases.